Below, one T cell receptor (beta chain) is given with its context. Germline CDR1 reads SGHDN; CDR2 reads FVKESK. Trimming removed 4 bases from V and 10 bases from J, with 15 bases in between. The length of the CDR3 is 13 residues. Sequencing used immunoSEQ multiplex PCR; TCRdb keeps in-frame clones, though not all of them. The table has around 1,200 clones, 15% to 20% seen once. This sample was taken from a study of tumour-infiltrating T cells in Burkitt lymphoma. The receptor was derived from a human donor with Burkitt lymphoma. The chain joins TRBV14 to TRBJ2-3, with D perhaps assigned TRBD1 or TRBD2 (6 bases each). Sequenced: tumor tissue. This chain's CDR3 is CASSLAPRGAQYF. The CDR3 DNA sequence: TGTGCCAGCAGCCTTGCGCCAAGGGGGGCGCAGTATTTT.